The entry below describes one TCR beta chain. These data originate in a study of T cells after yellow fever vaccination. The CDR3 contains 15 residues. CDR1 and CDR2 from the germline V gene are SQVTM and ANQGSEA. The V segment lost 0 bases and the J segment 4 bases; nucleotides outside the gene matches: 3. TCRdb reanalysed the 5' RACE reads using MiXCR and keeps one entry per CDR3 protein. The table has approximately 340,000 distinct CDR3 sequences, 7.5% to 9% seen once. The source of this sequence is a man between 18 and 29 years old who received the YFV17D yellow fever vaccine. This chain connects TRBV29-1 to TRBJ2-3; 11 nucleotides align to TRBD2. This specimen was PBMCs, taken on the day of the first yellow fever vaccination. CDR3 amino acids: CSVEDSGGAPDTQYF. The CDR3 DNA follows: TGCAGCGTTGAAGATAGCGGGGGGGCCCCAGATACGCAGTATTTT.